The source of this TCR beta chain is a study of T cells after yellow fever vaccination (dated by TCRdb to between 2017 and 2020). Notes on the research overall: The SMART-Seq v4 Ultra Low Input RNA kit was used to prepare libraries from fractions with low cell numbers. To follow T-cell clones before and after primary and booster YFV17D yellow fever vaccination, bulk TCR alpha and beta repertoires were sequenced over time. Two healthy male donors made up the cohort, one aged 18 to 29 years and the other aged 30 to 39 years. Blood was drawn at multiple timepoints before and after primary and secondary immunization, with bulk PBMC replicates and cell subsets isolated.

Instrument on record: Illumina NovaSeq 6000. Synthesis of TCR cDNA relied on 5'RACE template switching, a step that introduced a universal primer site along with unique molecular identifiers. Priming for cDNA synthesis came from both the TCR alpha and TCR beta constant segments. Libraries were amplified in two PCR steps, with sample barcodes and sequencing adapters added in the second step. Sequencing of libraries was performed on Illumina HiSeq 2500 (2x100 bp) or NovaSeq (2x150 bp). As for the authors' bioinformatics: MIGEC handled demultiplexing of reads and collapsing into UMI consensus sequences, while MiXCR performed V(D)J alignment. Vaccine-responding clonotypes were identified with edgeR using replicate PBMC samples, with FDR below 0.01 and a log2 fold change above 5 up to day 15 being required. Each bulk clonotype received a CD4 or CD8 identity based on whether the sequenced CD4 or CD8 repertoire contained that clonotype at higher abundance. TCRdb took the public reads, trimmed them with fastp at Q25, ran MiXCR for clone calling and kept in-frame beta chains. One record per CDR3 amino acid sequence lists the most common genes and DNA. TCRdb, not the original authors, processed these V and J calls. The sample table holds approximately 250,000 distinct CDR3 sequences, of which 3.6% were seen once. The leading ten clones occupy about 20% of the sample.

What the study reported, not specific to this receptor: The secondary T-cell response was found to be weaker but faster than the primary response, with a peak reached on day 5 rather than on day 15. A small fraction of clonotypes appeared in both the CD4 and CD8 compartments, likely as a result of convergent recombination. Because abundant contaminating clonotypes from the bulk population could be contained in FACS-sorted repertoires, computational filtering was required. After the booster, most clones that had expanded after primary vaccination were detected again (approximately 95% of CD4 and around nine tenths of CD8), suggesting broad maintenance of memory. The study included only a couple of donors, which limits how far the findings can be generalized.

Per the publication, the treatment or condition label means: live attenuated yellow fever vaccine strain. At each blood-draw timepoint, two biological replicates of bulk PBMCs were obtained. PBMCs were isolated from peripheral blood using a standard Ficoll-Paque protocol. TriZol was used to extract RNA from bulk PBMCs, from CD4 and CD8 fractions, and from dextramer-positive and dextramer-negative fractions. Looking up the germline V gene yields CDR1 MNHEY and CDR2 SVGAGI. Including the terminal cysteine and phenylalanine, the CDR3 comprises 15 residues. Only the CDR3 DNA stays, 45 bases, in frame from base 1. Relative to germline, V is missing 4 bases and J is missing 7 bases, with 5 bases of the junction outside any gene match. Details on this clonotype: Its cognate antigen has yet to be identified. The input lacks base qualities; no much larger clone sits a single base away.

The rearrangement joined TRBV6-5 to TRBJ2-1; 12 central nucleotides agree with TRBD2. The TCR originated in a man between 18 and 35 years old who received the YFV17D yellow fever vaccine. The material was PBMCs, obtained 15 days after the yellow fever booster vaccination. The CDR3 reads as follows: CASSSSSGGGNEQFF. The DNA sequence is TGTGCCAGCAGTTCATCTAGCGGGGGGGGTAATGAGCAGTTCTTC.